This entry concerns a single T cell receptor (beta chain). This receptor's antigen is unknown. Per-base qualities were not stored, and no clone one base away is much larger. The donors were healthy, HIV-negative adults with no recently reported acute infections or vaccinations. Every donor was a Caucasian adult residing in Nashville, Tennessee, USA. CD4+ T cells were enriched through magnetic negative selection, after which naive cells were positively selected on CD45RA and the remaining negative fraction served as the memory subset. After blood collection by leukapheresis, PBMCs were isolated using Ficoll-Histopaque density gradient centrifugation and then cryopreserved in the vapor phase of liquid nitrogen. Purity and quantity of every magnetically sorted T cell population were checked by analytical flow cytometry. From each sorted fraction, genomic DNA was isolated and quantified by UV absorbance on a Nanodrop 2000c.

Using the deep immunoSEQ assay, TCR CDR3 regions were amplified from genomic DNA by multiplex PCR. Extracted genomic DNA from each cell subset was distributed evenly across all wells of several immunoSEQ 96-well plates, and each plate was treated as a replicate. Each replicate PCR for sorted subsets received around 200 ng genomic DNA, equal to about 30,000 T cell genomes. Purified libraries were measured with a Qubit 3.0 fluorometer, size-checked on a Bioanalyzer 2100, and measured again with the KAPA Library Quantification kit. Every immunoSEQ 96-well plate was sequenced on a separate single-read 150-cycle Illumina NextSeq 550 flow cell. The published analysis was carried out like this. Because only junctional sequences without quality scores were contained in the immunoSEQ output, filtering matching that applied to full-length reads could not be performed. To assign V/J genes and CDR3, sequences were annotated using PyIR, a Python wrapper for IgBLAST v1.9, with IMGT germline references. Any read was removed if the V/J assignment was weak (E-value above 1e-6), the CDR3 was missing, or the read contained stop codons, out-of-frame junctions, or ambiguous translated residues. V3J clonotypes were defined as sequences sharing an identical inferred V gene, J gene, and CDR3 amino acid sequence. To compute the percentage overlap between repertoires, the number of shared unique clonotypes was divided by the size of the smaller repertoire. Richness of each repertoire was evaluated using RTK rarefaction, the Chao1 estimator, and Recon v2.1 estimates of unobserved clonotypes. OLGA was used to compute generation probabilities for all TCRbeta clonotypes that the gDNA method yielded from four donors. The table was pulled from immuneACCESS by TCRdb, which kept in-frame rearrangements only. Such tables lose some clones; where checked, under half of the loss comes from unresolved V genes, and the rest has no known cause. D and trimming come from the DNA, and the V and J calls and clone size come from that table. In all, the sample holds 950,000 to 1,100,000 clones, and about 75% of those were seen once. Clones ranked in the top ten supply approximately 1.5% of the sample.

This entry belongs to a study of shared clonotypes between healthy human individuals (dated by TCRdb to 2020 to 2021). Regarding the complete study: The cohort included a few men and a couple of women between 18 and 49 years of age. To estimate repertoire size and how much clonotypes are shared between individuals, the study performed deep sequencing of blood TCR repertoires from five healthy adults. Per donor, leukapheresis produced somewhere between about 0.9 and 9 billion PBMCs. To increase sequencing depth and limit assay-specific biases, TCR repertoire library preparation and sequencing were carried out by different laboratories using diverse techniques. For each donor, CD4 naive and CD4 memory were each run on three plates, CD8 naive on two plates, and CD8 memory on one plate.

Findings and caveats that apply to the study as a whole: Pairwise subsampling indicated that sequencing depth was expected to affect the degree of clonotype sharing among donors. Clonotypes shared by all four sorted-subset donors showed higher generation probabilities than non-shared clonotypes. Incomplete sequencing was indicated by rarefaction of sorted-subset datasets, despite the large sequencing depth. Estimated clonotype richness was generally larger for naive than for memory subsets. When a handful of donors were compared, the shared fraction of clonotypes was around 5% for naive CD4, around 4% for naive CD8, 2% to 2.5% for memory CD4, and under 0.5% for memory CD8. Because the study included only a small number of donors, the genetic and exposure-history diversity represented was limited. Sampling was limited to blood, and TCR repertoires in tissue likely differ from TCR repertoires in blood.

The clonotype comes from a man younger than 35 in good health. Sequencing used memory CD4+ T cells sorted from blood. The sample's cell subset or site label, decoded: CD45RA-negative fraction.

The CDR3 in this case is CASRRSGGTYEQYF. The DNA is TGCGCCAGCAGACGTAGCGGGGGGACCTACGAGCAGTACTTC. This sequence uses TRBV5-1 and TRBJ2-7, with 10 bases matching TRBD2. The germline V and J ends show losses of 5 bases and 2 bases respectively, and no gene match explains 4 bases of the junction. Inclusive of the bounding cysteine and phenylalanine, the CDR3 is 14 residues long. Here the CDR3 DNA is all that survives: 42 bases in frame from base 1. CDR1 is given as SGHRS and CDR2 as YFSETQ, both from the germline V gene.